The clone carrying this T cell receptor beta chain was found once. Its target is not known. Profiling relied on immunoSEQ multiplex PCR, and the TCRdb table lists in-frame clones only, not all of them. This sample carries about 270,000 clones, about 94% of them seen once, and the ten largest clones take 0.5% to 0.7%. This entry belongs to a study of T cell responses to AZD1222 COVID-19 vaccine. Whole-study results and caveats: Spike as a whole was targeted by vaccine-associated CD4 TCRs, dominant at 160-218 and 743-854. In the spike-specific TCR repertoire, nearly half reportedly target unmutated variant regions. At baseline, seropositivity was found in only a handful of AZD1222 recipients. Clonal diversity was possibly underestimated; the donors were predominantly white British and more often female.

Germline assignment: CDR1 SGHRS and CDR2 YFSETQ. CDR3 size: 11 residues. The V and J ends lost 4 bases and 4 bases respectively, with 5 bases between them. The TCR was taken from an adult who received the AZD1222 COVID-19 vaccine. Sample: peripheral blood, taken 28 days after the second AZD1222 dose. The V and J genes are TRBV5-1 and TRBJ1-2, with D unresolved. The CDR3 loop is CASSGSYGYTF. CDR3 sequence (DNA): TGCGCCAGCAGCGGAAGCTATGGCTACACCTTC.